This TCR beta chain emerged from a study of T cells in Graves' hyperthyroidism and ophthalmopathy. Findings and limits, study-wide: Blood also carried most thyroid clonotypes expanded above 0.001.

Amplification targeted TCR beta CDR3 regions from RNA transcripts. During a first-round RT-PCR of the TCR CDR3, the HTBI primer set was used. Each CDR3 protein is one row after TCRdb ran MiXCR on the multiplex PCR reads. The sample lists hundreds of thousands of distinct CDR3 sequences; 15% to 18% were seen once. The CDR3 sequence is 15 residues long. CDR1 is SGHAT, CDR2 FQNNGV, per germline. Between the trimmed V and J ends, which lost 5 bases and 2 bases, there was a span of 14 bases. Across 18 months, stable Graves' hyperthyroidism was marked by no progression to ophthalmopathy. This clonotype was recorded many times. Its matching antigen is unknown.

Sample: blood. The chain recombines TRBV11-2 with TRBJ2-3; D might be TRBD1 or TRBD2, each matching 6 bases. The sequence came from a woman between 18 and 29 years old with Graves' hyperthyroidism. CDR3 in amino acids: CASSQHGGPTDTQYF. Written as DNA, the CDR3 is TGTGCCAGCAGCCAACACGGGGGCCCCACAGATACGCAGTATTTT.